Listed here is a single TCR beta chain. This entry belongs to a study of control samples from healthy donors and cancer patients. Germline CDR1 and CDR2: SGHRS and YFSETQ. The trim removed 0 bases at V and 8 bases at J, leaving 8 bases unmatched. The CDR3 length is 16 residues. The table came from immunoSEQ multiplex PCR; TCRdb's copy has only in-frame clones and leaves some out. The sample lists roughly 18,000 clones; approximately 86% were seen once. The chain has TRBV5-1 and TRBJ2-1; 10 bases align to TRBD2. The sample was PBMCs. The receptor comes from a woman aged 70 to 79 with colorectal cancer. This chain's CDR3 is CASSLAPSGGAHEQFF. The CDR3 bases are TGCGCCAGCAGCTTGGCCCCCAGCGGGGGGGCCCATGAGCAGTTCTTC.